Following are 14 T cell receptor beta chains from one sample sequenced in a study of vaccination and CD4 T cells after COVID-19. No antigens are known for them. Cultured CD4+ T cell DNA underwent sequencing with the Oncomine TCR Beta short-read assay. MiXCR, applied by TCRdb to the PCR reads, yields one record per CDR3 protein. This sample has about 26,000 distinct CDR3 sequences, with 41% found just once. Time point here: late sampling 161 to 241 days after vaccination in a few convalescent patients. Documented treatment: roughly 11-day PBMC culture with coronavirus spike peptide pools or control peptides (ViraFEST assay). Sequenced here: CD4+ T cells from blood, cultured in vitro, sampled about 7 months after SARS-CoV-2 vaccination. The receptor source for this set is a human donor who had recovered from COVID-19.

The chain is built from TRBV6-1 and TRBJ2-1, with D unresolved. The germline CDR1 and CDR2 sequences are MNHNS and SASEGT. CDR3 length: 13 residues. Between the trimmed V and J ends, which lost 3 bases and 8 bases, there was a span of 11 bases. The CDR3 DNA reads as TGTGCCAGCAGTGACCGAGGATTCGATGAGCAGTTCTTC. Translation: CASSDRGFDEQFF.

This clonotype qualifies as medium-sized. This CDR3 is CASSLRGQPQHF. The CDR3 nucleotides are TGTGCCAGCAGCTTAAGAGGGCAGCCCCAGCATTTT. V is TRBV7-2 and J is TRBJ1-5; no clear D gene. The V end was cut by 2 bases, the J end by 7 bases, with 6 bases between. CDR3 length: 12 amino acids. The V gene's germline CDR1 is SGHTA and CDR2 FQGNSA.

This rearrangement joins TRBV20-1 to TRBJ2-5, with 7 nucleotides matching TRBD2. The junction had 18 bases not matched to a gene; V was cut back by 3 bases and J by 2 bases. Germline CDR1 DFQATT, CDR2 SNEGSKA (reference sequence). CDR3 length equals 18 residues. The CDR3 bases are TGCAGTGCTAGGACAGCCGAGGTGGTAGCGGGTGATCAAGAGACCCAGTACTTC. It codes for CSARTAEVVAGDQETQYF.

The rearrangement uses TRBV19 and TRBJ2-7; 11 nucleotides align to TRBD2. CDR1 is LNHDA and CDR2 is SQIVND in the germline V gene (reference sequence). The CDR3 totals 11 residues. J was trimmed by 7 bases and V by 9 bases; bases with no gene match: 2. In nucleotides, the CDR3 is TGTGCCAGGTCTAGCGGGAGGGAGCAGTACTTC. Residues: CARSSGREQYF.

This chain links TRBV30 with TRBJ2-5, with a tentative D call TRBD1 (5 bases). CDR3 size: 13 residues. The germline gives CDR1 GTSNPN, CDR2 SVGIG (reference sequence). Trimming removed 3 bases from V and 7 bases from J, with 15 bases in between. CDR3 region: CAWRVTAQGTQYF. The CDR3 coding sequence is TGTGCCTGGAGGGTTACTGCTCAGGGGACCCAGTACTTC.

The chain has TRBV15 and TRBJ1-1; a weak D match, TRBD1 (5 bases). The CDR3 contains 12 residues. With 3 bases removed from V and 4 bases from J, the gap between germline ends came to 6 bases. Germline loops: CDR1 LNHNV, CDR2 YYDKDF (reference sequence). The CDR3: CATSRRGTEAFF. CDR3 nucleotides: TGTGCCACCAGCAGGAGGGGCACTGAAGCTTTCTTT. Supplemented by reference TRBV15 and TRBJ1-1, the full variable domain reads DAMVIQNPRYQVTQFGKPVTLSCSQTLNHNVMYWYQQKSSQAPKLLFHYYDKDFNNEADTPDNFQSRRPNTSFCFLDIRSPGLGDTAMYLCATSRRGTEAFFGQGTRLTVV.

This clonotype was seen a handful of times. The CDR3 bases are TGTGCCAGCAGCAAATGTTGGTCACCCCTCCACTTT. This translates into CASSKCWSPLHF. The chain recombines TRBV21-1 with TRBJ1-6. TRBV21-1 corresponds to a pseudogene. This CDR3 contains 12 residues.

Comment on this clonotype: Germline is not matched at one junction end, which may reflect a read error. This chain uses TRBV5-4 with TRBJ2-3; no reliable D call. The CDR3 covers 16 residues. The germline gives CDR1 SGHNT, CDR2 YYREEE (reference sequence). The CDR3 DNA follows: TGTGCCGGCAGCTTGTGGGCAGGAGCTCTCACAGATACGCAGTATTTT. This gives the protein CAGSLWAGALTDTQYF.

The genes are TRBV11-3 and TRBJ2-6; tentatively, D is TRBD1 (5 bases). The germline V gene encodes CDR1 SGHNT and CDR2 YENEEA. Trimming cost V 1 base and J 2 bases, with 6 bases left between them. This CDR3 has 15 residues. CDR3 in DNA: TGTGCCAGCAGCTTAGGCAGGGCTGGGGCCAACGTCCTGACTTTC. Its translation is CASSLGRAGANVLTF.

The V and J genes are TRBV6-1 and TRBJ2-3; D might be TRBD2 (5 bases). The CDR3 loop spans 16 amino acids. V was trimmed by 8 bases and J by 0 bases, leaving 18 bases between them. Germline V gene lookup returns CDR1 MNHNS and CDR2 SASEGT. The CDR3 is CASQATRAPSTDTQYF. DNA for the CDR3: TGTGCCAGCCAAGCCACGAGGGCTCCTAGCACAGATACGCAGTATTTT.

The chain couples TRBV18 to TRBJ2-1; D is unresolved. CDR3 length: 11 residues. V shed 2 bases and J shed 6 bases, with 2 bases lying between them. Germline V gives CDR1 KGHSH, CDR2 LQKENI. DNA for the CDR3: TGTGCCAGCTCACCAGGCAATGAGCAGTTCTTC. It yields the protein CASSPGNEQFF.

The chain is built from TRBV4-3 and TRBJ2-7; D might be TRBD1 (5 bases). Trimming took off 3 bases at V and 7 bases at J, with 19 bases between the two ends. CDR3 size: 15 residues. Germline CDR1 and CDR2: LGHNA and YSLEER. CDR3 sequence: CASSQLGQGLGEQYF. CDR3 sequence (DNA): TGCGCCAGCAGCCAGCTTGGCCAGGGTCTCGGGGAGCAGTACTTC.

Only a few counts were recorded for this clonotype. The rearrangement links TRBV20-1 to TRBJ2-7; possibly TRBD2 for D (6 bases). Trimming left V 4 bases short and J 8 bases short, with 18 bases between. Germline values: CDR1 DFQATT, CDR2 SNEGSKA (reference sequence). The length of the CDR3 is 13 residues. The CDR3 DNA sequence: TGCAGTGCTATTCCGGGACTGCCTAGGAAGCAGTACTTC. Its translation is CSAIPGLPRKQYF.

This clonotype was seen a few times. The chain combines TRBV6-1 with TRBJ2-6, with 7 bases lining up with TRBD1. The CDR3 spans 15 residues. Germline V lookup: CDR1 MNHNS, CDR2 SASEGT. Unmatched junction bases numbered 3, after V lost 5 bases and J lost 2 bases. CDR3 sequence: CASSRQGAGANVLTF. In DNA form, the CDR3 reads TGTGCCAGCAGTCGACAGGGAGCTGGGGCCAACGTCCTGACTTTC.